The T cell receptor beta chain under discussion was sequenced for a study of blood T cell repertoires in COVID-19. For the study at large: T cells, B-cell-depleted T cells, or PBMCs supplied cDNA or gDNA.

Authors' processing steps: The authors estimated nucleated cell counts from reference gene primer amplification. The table came from immunoSEQ multiplex PCR; TCRdb's copy has only in-frame clones and leaves some out. V, J and clone size are taken as reported in that table, and D and trimming were inferred from the DNA itself. This sample has roughly 280,000 clones, with 70% to 90% found just once. Trimming removed 4 bases from V and 10 bases from J; junction bases left unmatched: 2. This CDR3 is 11 amino acids long. Germline V lookup: CDR1 SGHVS, CDR2 FQNEAQ. This rearrangement joins TRBV7-8 to TRBJ1-2; 8 bases match TRBD1. Specimen: peripheral blood. The receptor comes from a woman between 65 and 79 years old with acute or convalescent COVID-19. CDR3 sequence: CASSSDRVYTF. The CDR3 DNA sequence: TGTGCCAGCAGCTCGGACAGGGTCTACACCTTC.